This entry concerns a single T cell receptor beta chain. Its binding antigen is unknown. Per-base qualities were not stored, and no clone one base away is much larger. The CDR3 measures 17 amino acids from cysteine to phenylalanine. The DNA shown is the 51-base CDR3, in frame from base 1. The germline V gene (reference sequence) sets CDR1 to GTSNPN and CDR2 to SVGIG. Libraries came from the immunoSEQ multiplex PCR assay. A mixture of 60 forward primers for TCR Vbeta segments and 13 reverse primers for TCR Jbeta segments was used in the multiplex PCR. The CDR3 region of rearranged TCR beta genes was amplified from genomic DNA with a multiplex PCR assay. Amplified TCR beta libraries were sequenced as 87-base-pair reads on the Illumina HiSeq System. Processing in the source paper ran as follows. In a later analysis, some 80 million unique TCR beta chains were counted across the roughly 610 repertoires, and roughly 11 million of these chains were shared by at least two donors. A nearest-neighbor algorithm error-corrected the raw reads and collapsed the reads into unique sequences, merging closely related sequences to remove PCR and sequencing errors. CDR3 sequences were aligned to IMGT reference sequences to assign V, D and J gene segments. Each retained sequence needed at least a six-nucleotide match to both a V gene segment and a J gene segment. A rearrangement counted as productive if the CDR3 had no stop codons and remained in frame with V and J, and every other rearrangement counted as non-productive. CDR3 was defined by IMGT convention, running from the second conserved V-encoded cysteine to the conserved J-encoded phenylalanine. The earlier analysis of 550 to 650 of the donors excluded any sequence lacking an unambiguous match to a single V gene segment. An earlier analysis of 500 to 700 of the donors classified V segments as functional when productive rearrangements were above 56.7% and as segregating when the standard deviation between donors was above 5%. A statistical classification framework was developed to diagnose cytomegalovirus status using the catalog of TCR beta chain sequences. V and J gene assignment, in a later analysis, came from comparing TCR nucleotide sequences with IMGT/GENE-DB human TR gene sequences. Using the TCRdist pipeline, a later analysis assigned CDR3 sequences along with most-parsimonious VDJ recombination scenarios. In a later analysis, each TCR beta chain was defined by its CDR3 amino acid sequence together with its V-gene family, and reads lacking a unique V-gene family were excluded. As a way to deal with suspected cross-contamination and a sequencing artifact, a later analysis dropped over 550 nucleotide sequences that were highly shared and had low generation probability. In a later analysis, a clonal expansion index was calculated for each public chain from normalized within-repertoire ranks of inferred template counts. Generation probabilities in a later analysis came from a VDJ recombination model fitted to out-of-frame rearrangements, and those results were checked against IGoR. In a later analysis, TCR-TCR, TCR-HLA and TCR-CMV co-occurrence was scored with hypergeometric tests, and a repertoire-size bias correction was applied to TCR pairs. False discovery rates were estimated in a later analysis by permuting HLA or CMV assignments 20 times. A later analysis grouped co-occurring TCRs with DBSCAN, adding TCRdist sequence similarity when clustering within HLA-allele-positive subsets. Co-occurrence clustering excluded repertoires with fewer than 30,000 or more than 120,000 public chains, plus five with anomalous nucleotide sharing. TCRdb holds this immuneACCESS table with in-frame rearrangements only. Some clones are missing; in checked studies, unresolved V genes explain under half, and the rest has no known cause. The V and J calls and clone size were taken over from that table, and D and trimming were inferred from the DNA. This sample lists about 160,000 clones; roughly 80% were detected once. The ten largest account for under 6% of the sample.

These data belong to a study of cytomegalovirus exposure and HLA in healthy donors (dated 2017 in TCRdb). Notes on the research overall: An earlier analysis of approximately 550 of the donors reported roughly 300 Gb of sequence data and around 120 million unique TCR beta sequences from 150 million to 200 million T cells. In the later analysis, no new phenotypic data were used to find candidate immune exposures; instead, reliance was placed on TCR beta sequences and their occurrence across donors. Because of strong linkage in the cohort, a handful of DR-DQ haplotypes were treated as single units for association and clustering. Besides the first cohort of 666 subjects, a separate validation cohort made up of roughly 120 different subjects was used. Around 320 gigabases of sequencing data and approximately 85 million unique TCR sequences were included in an early release covering about 600 HLA-typed donors. Of the 398 genotyped donors, roughly 80% were placed in the genetic ancestry cluster associated with self-reported Caucasian donors. In a later genetic analysis, genome-wide SNP genotypes for about 55% of the roughly 700 donors were used, and that subset was treated as a discovery cohort. The T cell repertoires of several hundred subjects were profiled by immunosequencing and related to cytomegalovirus serostatus. HLA typing included class I and class II loci at four-digit resolution. Across approximately 420 genotyped donors of the cohort, an average of 235,054 unique TCR beta nucleotide sequences per donor were sequenced, and about a sixth of those sequences were non-productive. Donor age, sex, ethnicity and CMV serostatus were collected together with the repertoire data. The number of donors typed differed by locus, with about 620-630 for A, B, C, DRB1 and DQB1, around 500 for DQA1, approximately 580 for DPA1, and approximately 470 for DPB1. The study aimed to test whether cataloging public T cell receptors could reveal signatures of past pathogen exposure. To study patterns of TCR occurrence, a later analysis re-analyzed previously published TCR beta repertoires from several hundred donors and added high-resolution HLA genotyping. All discovery cohort repertoires had been generated using a single sequencing platform. The study combined high-throughput TCR immunosequencing, statistical association of individual TCRs with disease status, and machine learning to predict cytomegalovirus infection status. An earlier analysis of several hundred of the donors used high-throughput TCR beta sequencing to judge whether each TCR beta V gene segment behaved as functional or pseudogenic.

In total, 500 to 700 healthy bone marrow donors made up the cohort. Cohort members were all nominally healthy when sampled, although unrecorded immune exposures were likely present. The donor was CMV seronegative and belonged to the group of 350 or so seronegative cohort members. Each donor provided a peripheral blood sample, and peripheral blood mononuclear cells were used for TCR beta sequencing. Genomic DNA extraction from the blood cell samples was performed with the Qiagen DNeasy Blood Extraction Kit. Points the paper makes about the study in general: In a later analysis, about 16,000 TCR beta sequences were associated with specific HLA alleles at a false discovery rate of 0.05. About 17 rarely observed V segments, including chromosome 9 orphons, were excluded from the earlier analysis of a few hundred of the donors because counts were too low. Roughly uniform sequencing depth across donors was assumed in presence/absence analyses, although this assumption may not hold. Only TCR beta chains were sequenced in this cohort, and the absence of alpha or paired-chain data limited detectable features. In an earlier analysis of approximately 600 of the donors, most TCR beta V segments were observed in productive rearrangements about 87% or about 30% of the time, broadly matching IMGT annotations. In a later analysis, several top co-occurrence clusters were reported to appear linked to parvovirus B19, influenza, CMV and Epstein-Barr virus. Immune exposure information for the cohort was limited to CMV serostatus. Across donors, most TCR sequences were observed very rarely, whereas some public TCRs were present in many individuals. Three of the identified cytomegalovirus-associated TCR beta chains were confirmed in vitro to be specific for cytomegalovirus antigens. Some IMGT-functional V segments, including TRBV6-2 and TRBV6-3, could not be distinguished by the 87-base-pair reads and were therefore excluded. In a later analysis, the rate of TCR association differed among HLA loci, with DRB1 alleles having the most associated TCRs and HLA-C alleles having the fewest. A further reported finding was that TCR beta sequences accurately predicted the HLA-A and HLA-B alleles for most subjects in the first cohort. A later analysis found that most CMV-associated TCR beta chains appeared HLA-restricted, with HLA associations seemingly driven largely by CMV exposure. In a later analysis, HLA-associated TCR beta chains were found to be more clonally expanded and to have lower generation probabilities than equally common non-associated chains. The authors suggested that the approach could potentially be generalized to other disease states and immunological phenotypes. The sequencing pipeline was judged likely to have produced a cluster of highly shared sequence variants as a technical artifact. Because some donors lacked HLA typing at each locus, the association tests relied only on the typed subset. When HLA alleles, especially DR and DQ, strongly co-occurred, attributing TCR associations to individual alleles was difficult. Linkage disequilibrium might explain the correlated functional status among segregating V segments, but an unknown experimental factor could not be ruled out. The classifier was reported to diagnose cytomegalovirus status with high specificity and sensitivity in both the original and validation cohorts. According to a later genetic analysis, donors in an Asian-associated ancestry cluster had fewer N-insertions in productive TCRs than the approximately 630-donor mean. In the study, some 160 TCR beta chains were listed as associated with cytomegalovirus. V-gene and J-gene trimming of TCR beta chains was associated with a missense DCLRE1C variant in a later genetic analysis, and the association was replicated in an independent cohort.

The chain employs TRBV30 and TRBJ1-4; TRBD1 might be the D gene, on 5 matching bases. The source of this sequence is a man aged 25-40 years in good health and CMV-seronegative. The source material was PBMCs. CDR3 loop: CATGGFQGDVLIEKLFF. The bases read TGTGCGACGGGAGGGTTTCAGGGAGATGTCCTTATTGAAAAACTGTTTTTT.